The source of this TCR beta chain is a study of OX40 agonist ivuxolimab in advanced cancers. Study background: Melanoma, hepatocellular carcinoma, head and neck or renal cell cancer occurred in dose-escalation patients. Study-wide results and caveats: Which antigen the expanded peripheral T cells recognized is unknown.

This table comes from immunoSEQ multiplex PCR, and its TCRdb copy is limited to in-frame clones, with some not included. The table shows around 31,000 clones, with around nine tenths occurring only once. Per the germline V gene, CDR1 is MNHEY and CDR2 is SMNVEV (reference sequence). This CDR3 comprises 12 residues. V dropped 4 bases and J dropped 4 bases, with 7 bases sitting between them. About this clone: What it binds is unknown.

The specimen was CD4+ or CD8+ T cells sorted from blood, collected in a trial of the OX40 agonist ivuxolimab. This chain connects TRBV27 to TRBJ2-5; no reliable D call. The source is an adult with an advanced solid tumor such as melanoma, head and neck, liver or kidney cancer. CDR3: CASSSTPETQYF. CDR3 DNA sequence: TGTGCCAGCAGTTCCACGCCAGAGACCCAGTACTTC.